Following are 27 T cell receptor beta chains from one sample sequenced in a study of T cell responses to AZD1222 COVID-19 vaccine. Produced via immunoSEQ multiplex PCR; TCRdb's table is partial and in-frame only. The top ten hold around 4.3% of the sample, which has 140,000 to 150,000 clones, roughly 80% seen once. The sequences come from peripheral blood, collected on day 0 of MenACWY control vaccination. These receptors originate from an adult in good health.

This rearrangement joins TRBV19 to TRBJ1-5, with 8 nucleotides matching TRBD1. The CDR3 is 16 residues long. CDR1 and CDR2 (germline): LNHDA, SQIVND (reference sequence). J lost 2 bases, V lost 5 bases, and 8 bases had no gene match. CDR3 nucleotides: TGTGCCAGTAGTGTATTGACAGGGGCGGGCAATCAGCCCCAGCATTTT. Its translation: CASSVLTGAGNQPQHF.

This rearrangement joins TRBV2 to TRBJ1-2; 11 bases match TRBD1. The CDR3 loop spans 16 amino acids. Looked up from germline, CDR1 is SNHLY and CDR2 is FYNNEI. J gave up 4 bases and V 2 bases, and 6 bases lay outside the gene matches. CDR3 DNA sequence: TGTGCCAGCAGTGAAATTGGACAGGGGGCTTCCTATGGCTACACCTTC. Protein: CASSEIGQGASYGYTF.

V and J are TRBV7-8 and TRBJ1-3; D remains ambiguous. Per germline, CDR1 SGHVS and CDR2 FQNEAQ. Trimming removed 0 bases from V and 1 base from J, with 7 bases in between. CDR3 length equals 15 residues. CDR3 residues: CASSLAKVSGNTIYF. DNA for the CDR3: TGTGCCAGCAGCTTAGCGAAGGTTTCTGGAAACACCATATATTTT.

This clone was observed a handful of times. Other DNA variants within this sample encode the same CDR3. The CDR3 spells CASSLSGRDNEQFF. CDR3 nucleotides: TGTGCCAGCAGCTTGTCTGGGCGAGACAATGAGCAGTTCTTC. The chain joins TRBV5-4 to TRBJ2-1; D unresolved. The CDR3 runs to 14 residues. CDR1 SGHNT and CDR2 YYREEE come from the germline V gene (reference sequence). V lost 1 base and J 5 bases, leaving 10 bases between the germline ends.

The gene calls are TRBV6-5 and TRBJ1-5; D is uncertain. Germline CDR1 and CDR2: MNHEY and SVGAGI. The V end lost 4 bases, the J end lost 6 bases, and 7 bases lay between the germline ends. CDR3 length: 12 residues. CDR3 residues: CASSLTRQPQHF. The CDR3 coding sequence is TGTGCCAGCAGTTTAACACGTCAGCCCCAGCATTTT.

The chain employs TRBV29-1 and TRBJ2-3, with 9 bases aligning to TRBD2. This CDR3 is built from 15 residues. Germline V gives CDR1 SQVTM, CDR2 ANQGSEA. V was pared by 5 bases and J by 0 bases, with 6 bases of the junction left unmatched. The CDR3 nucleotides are TGCAGCGTTTGTGCGGGGGGGACGAGCACAGATACGCAGTATTTT. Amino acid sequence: CSVCAGGTSTDTQYF.

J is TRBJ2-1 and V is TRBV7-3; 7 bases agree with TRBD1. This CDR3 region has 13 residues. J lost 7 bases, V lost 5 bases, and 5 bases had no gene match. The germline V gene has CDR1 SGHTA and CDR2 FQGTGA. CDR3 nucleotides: TGTGCCAGCAGCCCCTACAGGGGAAATGAGCAGTTCTTC. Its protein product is CASSPYRGNEQFF.

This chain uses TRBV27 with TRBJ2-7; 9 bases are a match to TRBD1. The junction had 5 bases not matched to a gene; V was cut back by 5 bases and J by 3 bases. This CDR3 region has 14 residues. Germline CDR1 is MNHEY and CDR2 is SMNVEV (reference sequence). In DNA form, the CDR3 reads TGTGCCAGCAGTCCGGGACAGGGTGACTACGAGCAGTACGTC. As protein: CASSPGQGDYEQYV.

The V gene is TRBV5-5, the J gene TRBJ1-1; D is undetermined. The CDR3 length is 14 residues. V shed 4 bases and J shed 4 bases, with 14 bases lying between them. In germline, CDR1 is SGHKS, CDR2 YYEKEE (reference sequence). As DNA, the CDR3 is TGTGCCAGCAGCCTTATGGACCTGGGCACTGAAGCTTTCTTT. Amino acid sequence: CASSLMDLGTEAFF.

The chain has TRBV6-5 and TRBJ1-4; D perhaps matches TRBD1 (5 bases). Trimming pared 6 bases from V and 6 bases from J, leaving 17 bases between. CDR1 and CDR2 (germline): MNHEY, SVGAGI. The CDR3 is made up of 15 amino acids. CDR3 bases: TGTGCCAGCAGAACGGGGTGGGGGTCGGATGAAAAACTGTTTTTT. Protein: CASRTGWGSDEKLFF.

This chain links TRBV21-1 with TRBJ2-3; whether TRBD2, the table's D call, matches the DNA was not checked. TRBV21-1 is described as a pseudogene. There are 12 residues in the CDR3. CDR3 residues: CASSPRRYTQYF. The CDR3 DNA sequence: TGTGCCAGCAGCCCACGCCGGTATACGCAGTATTTT.

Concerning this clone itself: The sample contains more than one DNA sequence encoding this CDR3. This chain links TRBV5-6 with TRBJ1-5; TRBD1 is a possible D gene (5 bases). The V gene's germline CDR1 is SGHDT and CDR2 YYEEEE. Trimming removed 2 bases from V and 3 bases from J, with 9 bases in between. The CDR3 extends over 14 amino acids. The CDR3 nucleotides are TGTGCCAGCAGCTTAGGGGCCACCAATCAGCCCCAGCATTTT. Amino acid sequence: CASSLGATNQPQHF.

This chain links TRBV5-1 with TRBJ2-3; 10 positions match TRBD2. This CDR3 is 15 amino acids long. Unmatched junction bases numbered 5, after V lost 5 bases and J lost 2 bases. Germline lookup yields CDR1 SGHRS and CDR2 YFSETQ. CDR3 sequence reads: CASRLAGGLTDTQYF. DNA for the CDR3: TGCGCCAGCAGATTAGCGGGGGGCCTCACAGATACGCAGTATTTT. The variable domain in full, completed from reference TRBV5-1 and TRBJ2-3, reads KAGVTQTPRYLIKTRGQQVTLSCSPISGHRSVSWYQQTPGQGLQFLFEYFSETQRNKGNFPGRFSGRQFSNSRSEMNVSTLELGDSALYLCASRLAGGLTDTQYFGPGTRLTVL.

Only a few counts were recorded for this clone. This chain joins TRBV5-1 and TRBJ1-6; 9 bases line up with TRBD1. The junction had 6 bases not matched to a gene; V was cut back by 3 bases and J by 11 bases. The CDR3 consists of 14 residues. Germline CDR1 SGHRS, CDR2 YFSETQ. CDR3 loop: CASSSGQGLAPLHF. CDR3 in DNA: TGCGCCAGCAGCTCCGGACAGGGGTTAGCACCCCTCCACTTT.

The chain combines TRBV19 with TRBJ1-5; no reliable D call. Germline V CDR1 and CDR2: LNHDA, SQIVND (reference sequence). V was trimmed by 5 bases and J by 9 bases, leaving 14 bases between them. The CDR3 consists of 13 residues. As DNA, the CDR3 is TGTGCCAGTAGTCCCTCGGGAGATCGGCCCCAGCATTTT. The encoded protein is CASSPSGDRPQHF.

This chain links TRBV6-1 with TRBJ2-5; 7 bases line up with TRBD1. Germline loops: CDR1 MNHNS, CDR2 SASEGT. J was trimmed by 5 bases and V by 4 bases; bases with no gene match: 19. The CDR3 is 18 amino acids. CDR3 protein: CASSVLHTGARRRETQYF. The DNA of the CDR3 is TGTGCCAGCAGTGTTTTACACACAGGGGCGCGGCGTAGGGAGACCCAGTACTTC.

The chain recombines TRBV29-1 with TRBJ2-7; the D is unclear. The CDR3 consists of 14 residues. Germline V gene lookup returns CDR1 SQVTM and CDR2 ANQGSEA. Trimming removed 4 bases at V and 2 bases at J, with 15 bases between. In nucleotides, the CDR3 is TGCAGCGTTGCCCTGCAGGCAGCCACCTACGAGCAGTACTTC. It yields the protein CSVALQAATYEQYF.

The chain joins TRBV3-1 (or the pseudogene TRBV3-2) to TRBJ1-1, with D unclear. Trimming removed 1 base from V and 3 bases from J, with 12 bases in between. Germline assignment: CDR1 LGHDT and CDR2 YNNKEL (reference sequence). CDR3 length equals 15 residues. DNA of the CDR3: TGTGCCAGCAGCCAAGCGTGGCGAGATGACACTGAAGCTTTCTTT. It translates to CASSQAWRDDTEAFF.

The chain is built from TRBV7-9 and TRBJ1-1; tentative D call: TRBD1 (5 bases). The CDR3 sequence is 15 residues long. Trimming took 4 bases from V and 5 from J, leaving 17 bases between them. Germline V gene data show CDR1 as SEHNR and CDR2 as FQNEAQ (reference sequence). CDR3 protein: CASSYTPSGGTEAFF. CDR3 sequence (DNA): TGTGCCAGCAGCTATACGCCGTCCGGGGGTACTGAAGCTTTCTTT.

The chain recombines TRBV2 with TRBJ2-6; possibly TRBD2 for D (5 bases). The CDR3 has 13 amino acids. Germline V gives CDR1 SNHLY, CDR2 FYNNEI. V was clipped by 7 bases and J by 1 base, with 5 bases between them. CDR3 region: CASTGSGANVLTF. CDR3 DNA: TGTGCCAGCACGGGATCTGGGGCCAACGTCCTGACTTTC.

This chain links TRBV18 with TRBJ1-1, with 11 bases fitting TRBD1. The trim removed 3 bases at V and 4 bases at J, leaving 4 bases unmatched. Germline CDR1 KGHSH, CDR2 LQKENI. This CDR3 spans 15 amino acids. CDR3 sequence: CASSPNGQGATEAFF. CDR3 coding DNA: TGTGCCAGCTCACCTAACGGACAGGGGGCCACTGAAGCTTTCTTT.

CDR3 sequence: CASSPAGYNEQFF. The CDR3 nucleotides read TGTGCCAGCTCACCAGCGGGGTACAATGAGCAGTTCTTC. The chain links TRBV18 to TRBJ2-1; tentatively, D is TRBD2 (6 bases). The CDR3 runs to 13 residues. The V and J ends lost 2 bases and 4 bases respectively, with 6 bases between them. In germline, CDR1 is KGHSH, CDR2 LQKENI.

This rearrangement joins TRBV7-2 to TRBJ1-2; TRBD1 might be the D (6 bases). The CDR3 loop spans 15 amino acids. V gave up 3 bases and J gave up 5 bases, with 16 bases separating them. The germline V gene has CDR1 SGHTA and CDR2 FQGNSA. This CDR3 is CASSFEPRDTYGYTF. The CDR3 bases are TGTGCCAGCAGCTTCGAACCTAGGGACACATATGGCTACACCTTC.

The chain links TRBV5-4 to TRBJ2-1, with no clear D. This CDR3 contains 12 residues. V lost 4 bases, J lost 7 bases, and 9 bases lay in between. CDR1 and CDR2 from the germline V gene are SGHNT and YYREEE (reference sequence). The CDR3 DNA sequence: TGTGCCAGCAGCCTTACACAAAATGAGCAGTTCTTC. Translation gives CASSLTQNEQFF.

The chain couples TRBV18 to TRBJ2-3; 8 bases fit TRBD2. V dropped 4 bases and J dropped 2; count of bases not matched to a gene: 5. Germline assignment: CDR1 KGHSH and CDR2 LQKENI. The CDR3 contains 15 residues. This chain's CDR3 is CASSLAGRTTDTQYF. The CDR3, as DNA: TGTGCCAGCTCACTAGCGGGGAGGACCACAGATACGCAGTATTTT.

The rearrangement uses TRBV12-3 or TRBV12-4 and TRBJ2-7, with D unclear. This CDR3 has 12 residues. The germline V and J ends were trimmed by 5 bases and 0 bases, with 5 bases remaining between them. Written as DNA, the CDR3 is TGTGCCAGCAGTCCCAGCTCCTACGAGCAGTACTTC. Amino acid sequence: CASSPSSYEQYF.

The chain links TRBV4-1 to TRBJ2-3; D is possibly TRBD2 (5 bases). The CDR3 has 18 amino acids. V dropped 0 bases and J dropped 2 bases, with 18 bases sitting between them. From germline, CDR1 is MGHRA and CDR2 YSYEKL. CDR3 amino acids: CASSQDKLELLVTDTQYF. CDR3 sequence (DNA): TGCGCCAGCAGCCAAGACAAACTAGAATTGTTAGTCACAGATACGCAGTATTTT.